The T cell receptor (beta chain) described here comes from a study of blood T cells in healthy people across ages. It was with a sample-barcoded 5' primer and a J-beta primer mix that a second PCR of about 6 to 11 cycles was run. Via MiXCR, TCRdb re-called the 5' RACE reads, giving one row per CDR3 protein. Here the sample spans about a million distinct CDR3 sequences, just over 50% being singletons. The V and J ends lost 5 bases and 5 bases, in that order; junction bases with no gene match: 6. This CDR3 region has 13 residues. Germline CDR1 is SEHNR and CDR2 is FQNEAQ (reference sequence). This sequence joins TRBV7-9 and TRBJ2-7; TRBD1 matches 7 bases. The clonotype originates from a woman in her fifties or sixties in good health. The sample taken for sequencing was blood. The CDR3 spells CASSAGTEDEQYF. CDR3 DNA sequence: TGTGCCAGCAGCGCCGGGACAGAAGACGAGCAGTACTTC.